This T cell receptor beta chain was found in a study of cytomegalovirus exposure and HLA in healthy donors. General study points: Most TCR beta V segments were productive about 90% or about 30% of the time in an earlier analysis.

60 Vbeta and 13 Jbeta primers were used in PCR. Using immunoSEQ multiplex PCR, the repertoire was profiled, and TCRdb retains in-frame clones only, with some absent. The sample comprises about 100,000 clones, around 80% of which are singletons, and around 0.74% rests with the top ten. As concerns this clone: Its antigen is unidentified.

Germline values: CDR1 SGHNT, CDR2 YYREEE (reference sequence). J lost 3 bases, V lost 4 bases, and 7 bases had no gene match. This CDR3 region has 14 residues. The specimen sequenced was PBMCs. The chain combines TRBV5-4 with TRBJ2-7; the match to TRBD1 covers 7 bases. The sequence came from a woman in her sixties in good health and CMV-seronegative. CDR3 nucleotides: TGTGCCAGCAGCGTCTGGACAGGCGGCTACGAGCAGTACTTC. Amino acids: CASSVWTGGYEQYF.